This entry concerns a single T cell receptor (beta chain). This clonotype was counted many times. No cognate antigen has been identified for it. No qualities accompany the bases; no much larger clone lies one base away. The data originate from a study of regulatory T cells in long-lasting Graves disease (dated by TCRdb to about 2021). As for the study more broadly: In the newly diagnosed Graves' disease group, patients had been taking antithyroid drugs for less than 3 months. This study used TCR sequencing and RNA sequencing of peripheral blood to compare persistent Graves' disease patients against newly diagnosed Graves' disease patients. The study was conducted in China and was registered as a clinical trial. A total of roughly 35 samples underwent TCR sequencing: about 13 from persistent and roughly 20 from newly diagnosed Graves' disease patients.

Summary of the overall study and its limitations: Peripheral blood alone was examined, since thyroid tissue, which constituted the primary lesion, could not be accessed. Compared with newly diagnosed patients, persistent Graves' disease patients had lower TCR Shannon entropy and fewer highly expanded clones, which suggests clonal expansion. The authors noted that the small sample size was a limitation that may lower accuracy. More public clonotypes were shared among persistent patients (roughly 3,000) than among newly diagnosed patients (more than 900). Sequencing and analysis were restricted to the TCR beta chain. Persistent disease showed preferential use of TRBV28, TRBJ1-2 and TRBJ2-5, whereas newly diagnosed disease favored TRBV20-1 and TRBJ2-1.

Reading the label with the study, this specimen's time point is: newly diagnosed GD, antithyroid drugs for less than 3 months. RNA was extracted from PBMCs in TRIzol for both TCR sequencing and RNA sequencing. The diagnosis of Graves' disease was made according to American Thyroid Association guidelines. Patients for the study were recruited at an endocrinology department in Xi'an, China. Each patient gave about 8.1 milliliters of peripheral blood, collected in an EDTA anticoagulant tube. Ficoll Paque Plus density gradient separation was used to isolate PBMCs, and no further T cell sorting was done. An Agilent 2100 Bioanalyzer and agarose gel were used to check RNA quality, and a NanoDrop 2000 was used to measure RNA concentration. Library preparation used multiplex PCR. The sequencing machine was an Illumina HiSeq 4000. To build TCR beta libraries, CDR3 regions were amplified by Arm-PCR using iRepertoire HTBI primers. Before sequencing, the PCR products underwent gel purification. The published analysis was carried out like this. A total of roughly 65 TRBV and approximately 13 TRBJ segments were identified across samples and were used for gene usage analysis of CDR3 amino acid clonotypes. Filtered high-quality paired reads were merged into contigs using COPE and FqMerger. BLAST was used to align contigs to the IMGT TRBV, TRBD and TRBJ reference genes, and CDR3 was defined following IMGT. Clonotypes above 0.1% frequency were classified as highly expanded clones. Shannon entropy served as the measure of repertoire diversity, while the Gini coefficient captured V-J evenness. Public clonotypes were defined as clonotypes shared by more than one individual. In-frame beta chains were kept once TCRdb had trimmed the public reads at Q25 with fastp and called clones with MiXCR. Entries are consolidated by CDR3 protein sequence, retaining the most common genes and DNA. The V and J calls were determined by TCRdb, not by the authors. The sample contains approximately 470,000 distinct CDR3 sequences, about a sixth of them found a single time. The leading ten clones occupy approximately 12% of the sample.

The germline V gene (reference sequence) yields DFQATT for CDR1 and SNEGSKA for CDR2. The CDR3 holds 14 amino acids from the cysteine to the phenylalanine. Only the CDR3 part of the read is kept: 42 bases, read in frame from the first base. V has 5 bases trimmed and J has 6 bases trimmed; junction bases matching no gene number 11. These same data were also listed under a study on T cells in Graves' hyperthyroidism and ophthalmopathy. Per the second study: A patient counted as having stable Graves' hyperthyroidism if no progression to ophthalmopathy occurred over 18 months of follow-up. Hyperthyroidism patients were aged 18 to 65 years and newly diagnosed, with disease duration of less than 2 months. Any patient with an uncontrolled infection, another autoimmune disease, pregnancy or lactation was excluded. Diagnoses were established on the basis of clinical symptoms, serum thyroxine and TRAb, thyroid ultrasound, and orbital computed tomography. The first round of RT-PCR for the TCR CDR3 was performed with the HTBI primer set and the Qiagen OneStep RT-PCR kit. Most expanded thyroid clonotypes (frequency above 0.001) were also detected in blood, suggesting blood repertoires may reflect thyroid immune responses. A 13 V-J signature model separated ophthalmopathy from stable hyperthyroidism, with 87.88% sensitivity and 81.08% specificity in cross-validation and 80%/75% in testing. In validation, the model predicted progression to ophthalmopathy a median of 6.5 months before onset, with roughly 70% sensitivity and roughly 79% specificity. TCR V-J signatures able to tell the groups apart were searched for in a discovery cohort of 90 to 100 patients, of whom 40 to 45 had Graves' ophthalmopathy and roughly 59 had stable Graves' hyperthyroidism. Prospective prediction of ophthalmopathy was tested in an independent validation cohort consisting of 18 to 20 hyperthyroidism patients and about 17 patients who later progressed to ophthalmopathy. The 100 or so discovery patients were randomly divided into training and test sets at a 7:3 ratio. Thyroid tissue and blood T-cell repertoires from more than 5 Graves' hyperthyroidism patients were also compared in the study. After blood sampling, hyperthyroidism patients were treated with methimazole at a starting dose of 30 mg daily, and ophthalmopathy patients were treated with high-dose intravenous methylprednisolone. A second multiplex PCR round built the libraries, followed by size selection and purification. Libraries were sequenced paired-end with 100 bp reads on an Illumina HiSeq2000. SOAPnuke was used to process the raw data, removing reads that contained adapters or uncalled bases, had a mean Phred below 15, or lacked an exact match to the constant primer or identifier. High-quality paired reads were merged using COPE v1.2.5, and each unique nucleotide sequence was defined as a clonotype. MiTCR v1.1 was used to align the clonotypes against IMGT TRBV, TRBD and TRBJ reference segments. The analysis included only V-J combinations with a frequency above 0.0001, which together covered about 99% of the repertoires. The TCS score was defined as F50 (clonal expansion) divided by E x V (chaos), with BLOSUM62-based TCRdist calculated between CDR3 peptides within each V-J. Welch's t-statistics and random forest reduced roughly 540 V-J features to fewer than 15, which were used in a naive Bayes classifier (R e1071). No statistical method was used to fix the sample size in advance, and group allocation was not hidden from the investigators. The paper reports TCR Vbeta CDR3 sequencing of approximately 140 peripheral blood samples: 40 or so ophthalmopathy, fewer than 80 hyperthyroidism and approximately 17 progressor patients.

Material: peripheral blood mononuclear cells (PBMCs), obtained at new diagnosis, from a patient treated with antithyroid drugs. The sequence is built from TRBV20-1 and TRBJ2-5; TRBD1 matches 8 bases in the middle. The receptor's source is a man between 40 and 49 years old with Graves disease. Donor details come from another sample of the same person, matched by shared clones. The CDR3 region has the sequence CSAVGTGGEKTQYF. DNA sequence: TGCAGTGCTGTGGGGACAGGCGGGGAGAAGACCCAGTACTTC.